These 15 T cell receptor beta chains came from one sample sequenced in a study of OX40 agonist ivuxolimab in advanced cancers. TCRdb keeps only in-frame clones here, not all; method: immunoSEQ multiplex PCR. This table holds roughly 93,000 clones, about four fifths found once. This specimen consisted of CD4+ or CD8+ T cells sorted from blood, obtained in a trial of the OX40 agonist ivuxolimab. The receptors originated from an adult with an advanced solid tumor such as melanoma, head and neck, liver or kidney cancer.

The chain is built from TRBV15 and TRBJ1-1; D unclear. Germline V CDR1 and CDR2: LNHNV, YYDKDF (reference sequence). Deletions cut 1 base from V and 8 bases from J, with 14 bases between. This CDR3 has 14 amino acids. The CDR3 DNA reads TGTGCCACCAGCAGAGGGGAGACCCTCGCCGAAGCTTTCTTT. It yields the protein CATSRGETLAEAFF.

The chain combines TRBV6-6 with TRBJ1-4; 8 nucleotides agree with TRBD1. The CDR3 spans 15 residues. The germline gives CDR1 MNHNY, CDR2 SVGAGI (reference sequence). The V segment lost 5 bases and the J segment 5 bases; nucleotides outside the gene matches: 7. The CDR3 reads CASSDGQGGNEKLFF. CDR3 nucleotides: TGTGCCAGCAGTGACGGACAGGGCGGCAATGAAAAACTGTTTTTT.

The V call is TRBV27, the J call TRBJ2-1, with D possibly TRBD1 on 5 matching bases. Germline values: CDR1 MNHEY, CDR2 SMNVEV (reference sequence). Trimming stripped 1 base from V and 0 bases from J, with 10 bases between. The CDR3 runs to 16 residues. CDR3 sequence (DNA): TGTGCCAGCAGTTTATTTCCCCAGGGCTCCTACAATGAGCAGTTCTTC. It codes for CASSLFPQGSYNEQFF.

The chain links TRBV5-4 to TRBJ2-2, with no clear D. Germline-derived CDR1 and CDR2 are SGHNT and YYREEE (reference sequence). The V end lost 0 bases, the J end lost 6 bases, and 6 bases lay between the germline ends. The CDR3 totals 13 residues. CDR3 in DNA: TGTGCCAGCAGCTTGGAACATGCCGGGGAGCTGTTTTTT. Translation: CASSLEHAGELFF.

The chain links TRBV10-3 to TRBJ2-1; 12 bases line up with TRBD2. CDR1 is ENHRY and CDR2 is SYGVKD in the germline V gene. This CDR3 contains 13 residues. The V and J ends lost 10 bases and 9 bases, in that order; junction bases with no gene match: 7. The CDR3 nucleotides read TGTGCCACAGAGACTAGCGGGAGTGCTGAGCAGTTCTTC. Its translation: CATETSGSAEQFF.

This chain connects TRBV4-1 to TRBJ1-1; no clear D gene. Deletions cut 4 bases from V and 3 bases from J, with 6 bases between. The germline V gene encodes CDR1 MGHRA and CDR2 YSYEKL. The CDR3 runs to 12 residues. The CDR3 coding sequence is TGCGCCAGCAGCCCTCCGGACACTGAAGCTTTCTTT. Protein: CASSPPDTEAFF.

In nucleotides, the CDR3 is TGTGCCAGCAGTTTCGCCAGGGCCACTTCCTACGAGCAGTACTTC. It specifies CASSFARATSYEQYF. V gene TRBV27 combines with J gene TRBJ2-7; possibly TRBD1 for D (5 bases). Germline-derived CDR1 and CDR2 are MNHEY and SMNVEV (reference sequence). CDR3 size: 15 residues. With 3 bases removed from V and 1 base from J, the gap between germline ends came to 13 bases.

The CDR3 nucleotides read TGTGCCAGTTCTCCCGGGGGTTCCGCCGGGGAGCTGTTTTTT. Protein sequence: CASSPGGSAGELFF. This chain joins TRBV27 and TRBJ2-2, with D possibly TRBD2 on 6 matching bases. Germline-derived CDR1 and CDR2 are MNHEY and SMNVEV (reference sequence). Trimming cost V 9 bases and J 6 bases, with 17 bases left between them. The CDR3 runs 14 residues.

The CDR3 DNA reads as TGCGCCAGCAGCTTCTCAGGTGTGACCTCCTACGAGCAGTACTTC. As protein: CASSFSGVTSYEQYF. The gene calls are TRBV5-1 and TRBJ2-7; D not resolved. The CDR3 sequence is 15 residues long. Germline loops: CDR1 SGHRS, CDR2 YFSETQ. V dropped 2 bases and J dropped 0 bases, with 12 bases sitting between them. The whole variable domain, remainder taken from reference TRBV5-1 and TRBJ2-7, is KAGVTQTPRYLIKTRGQQVTLSCSPISGHRSVSWYQQTPGQGLQFLFEYFSETQRNKGNFPGRFSGRQFSNSRSEMNVSTLELGDSALYLCASSFSGVTSYEQYFGPGTRLTVT.

The rearrangement links TRBV11-3 to TRBJ2-3; 14 bases are a match to TRBD2. Germline lookup yields CDR1 SGHNT and CDR2 YENEEA. The V and J ends lost 5 bases and 5 bases, in that order; junction bases with no gene match: 6. This CDR3 is built from 16 residues. CDR3 amino acids: CASSQRTSGGKDTQYF. DNA for the CDR3: TGTGCCAGCAGCCAACGGACTAGCGGGGGGAAAGATACGCAGTATTTT.

CDR3 region: CASSYSAGGNTGELFF. The CDR3 DNA reads TGTGCCAGCAGTTACTCGGCGGGAGGGAACACCGGGGAGCTGTTTTTT. The chain carries TRBV6-5 and TRBJ2-2; the match to TRBD2 covers 8 bases. Trimming at V came to 0 bases and at J to 1 base, leaving 1 base not matched to a gene. The germline gives CDR1 MNHEY, CDR2 SVGAGI. This CDR3 has 16 amino acids.

The chain joins TRBV6-6 to TRBJ2-7, with D perhaps assigned TRBD1 or TRBD2 (5 bases each). Germline V gives CDR1 MNHNY, CDR2 SVGAGI (reference sequence). Deletions cut 0 bases from V and 6 bases from J, with 9 bases between. The CDR3 loop spans 13 amino acids. CDR3 sequence: CASSYSRGGEQYF. The CDR3 bases are TGTGCCAGCAGTTACTCTCGGGGCGGCGAGCAGTACTTC.

V gene TRBV5-1 combines with J gene TRBJ2-3; D is ambiguous. From germline, CDR1 is SGHRS and CDR2 YFSETQ. The CDR3 consists of 14 residues. Trimming cost V 4 bases and J 1 base, with 10 bases left between them. CDR3 nucleotides: TGCGCCAGCAGCCCCGGACGTCGCACAGATACGCAGTATTTT. Amino acids: CASSPGRRTDTQYF.

CDR3 sequence (DNA): TGTGCCAGCAGCTTAGGAGGGGGTAGTAACATTCAGTACTTC. Amino acid sequence: CASSLGGGSNIQYF. The chain employs TRBV7-3 and TRBJ2-4, with D perhaps being TRBD1 or TRBD2 (6 bases each). The germline CDR1 and CDR2 sequences are SGHTA and FQGTGA. The CDR3 is made up of 14 amino acids. V dropped 2 bases and J dropped 7 bases, with 12 bases sitting between them. Filled out from reference TRBV7-3 and TRBJ2-4, the complete variable domain reads GAGVSQTPSNKVTEKGKYVELRCDPISGHTALYWYRQSLGQGPEFLIYFQGTGAADDSGLPNDRFFAVRPEGSVSTLKIQRTERGDSAVYLCASSLGGGSNIQYFGAGTRLSVL.

V and J are TRBV5-1 and TRBJ2-2, with 11 nucleotides matching TRBD2. The CDR3 contains 17 residues. Losses at the gene ends were 4 bases for V and 1 base for J; bases not matched to a gene: 6. Germline V gene data show CDR1 as SGHRS and CDR2 as YFSETQ. DNA for the CDR3: TGCGCCAGCAGCGGATTAGCGGGAGGGAAGAACACCGGGGAGCTGTTTTTT. Its protein product is CASSGLAGGKNTGELFF.